The T cell receptor (beta chain) under discussion was sequenced for a study of control samples from healthy donors and cancer patients. Using immunoSEQ multiplex PCR, the repertoire was profiled, and TCRdb retains in-frame clones only, with some absent. The repertoire holds roughly 120,000 clones, with approximately 87% as singletons. This CDR3 contains 15 residues. J was trimmed by 1 base and V by 7 bases; bases with no gene match: 5. Germline V lookup: CDR1 MNHEY, CDR2 SVGAGI. The sequence derives from a man between 25 and 39 years old in good health. The specimen was blood. J is TRBJ1-1 and V is TRBV6-5; 11 nucleotides match TRBD1. Here the CDR3 DNA reads TGTGCCAGCATCCCGGGACAGGGGGGGAACACTGAAGCTTTCTTT. Translated, it gives CASIPGQGGNTEAFF.